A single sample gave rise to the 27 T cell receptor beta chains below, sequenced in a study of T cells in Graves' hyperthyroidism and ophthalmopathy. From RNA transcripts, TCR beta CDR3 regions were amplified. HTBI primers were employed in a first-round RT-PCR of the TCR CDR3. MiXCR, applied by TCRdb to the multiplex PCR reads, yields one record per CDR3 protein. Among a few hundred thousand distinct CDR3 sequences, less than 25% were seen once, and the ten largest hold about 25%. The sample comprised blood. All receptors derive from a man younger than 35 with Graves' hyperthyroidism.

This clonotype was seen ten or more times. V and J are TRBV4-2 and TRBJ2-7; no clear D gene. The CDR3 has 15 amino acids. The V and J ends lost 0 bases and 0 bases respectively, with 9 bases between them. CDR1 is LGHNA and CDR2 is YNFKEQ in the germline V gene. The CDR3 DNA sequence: TGTGCCAGCAGCCAAGAGTCCCTGGGCTCCTACGAGCAGTACTTC. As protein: CASSQESLGSYEQYF.

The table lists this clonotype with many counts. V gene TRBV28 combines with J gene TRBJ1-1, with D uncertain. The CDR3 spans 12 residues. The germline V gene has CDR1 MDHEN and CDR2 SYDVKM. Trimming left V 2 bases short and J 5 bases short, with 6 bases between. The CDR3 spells CASSLAVTEAFF. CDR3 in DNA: TGTGCCAGCAGTTTAGCAGTGACTGAAGCTTTCTTT.

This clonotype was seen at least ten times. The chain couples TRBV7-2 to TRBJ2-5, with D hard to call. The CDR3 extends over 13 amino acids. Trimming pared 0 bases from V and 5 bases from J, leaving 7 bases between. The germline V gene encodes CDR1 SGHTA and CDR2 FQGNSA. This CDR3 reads CASSLAFGETQYF. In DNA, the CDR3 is TGTGCCAGCAGCTTAGCGTTCGGGGAGACCCAGTACTTC.

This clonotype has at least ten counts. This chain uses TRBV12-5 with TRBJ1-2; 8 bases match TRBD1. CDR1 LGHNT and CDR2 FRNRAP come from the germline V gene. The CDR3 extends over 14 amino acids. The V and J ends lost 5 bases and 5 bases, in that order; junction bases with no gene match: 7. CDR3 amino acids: CASGPGQGGYGYTF. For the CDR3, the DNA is TGTGCTAGTGGTCCAGGACAGGGCGGGTATGGCTACACCTTC.

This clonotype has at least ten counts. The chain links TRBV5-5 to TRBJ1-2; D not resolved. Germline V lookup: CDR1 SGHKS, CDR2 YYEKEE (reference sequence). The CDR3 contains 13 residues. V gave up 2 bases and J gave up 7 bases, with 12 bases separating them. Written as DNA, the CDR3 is TGTGCCAGCAGCTTATCGGTCTTGAGTGGCTACACCTTC. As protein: CASSLSVLSGYTF.

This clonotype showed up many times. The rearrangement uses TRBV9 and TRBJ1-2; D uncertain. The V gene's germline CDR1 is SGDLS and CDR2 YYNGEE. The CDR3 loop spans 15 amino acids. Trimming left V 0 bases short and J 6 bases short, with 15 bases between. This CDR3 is CASSVAGFSGNGYTF. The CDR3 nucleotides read TGTGCCAGCAGCGTAGCCGGGTTCTCTGGGAATGGCTACACCTTC.

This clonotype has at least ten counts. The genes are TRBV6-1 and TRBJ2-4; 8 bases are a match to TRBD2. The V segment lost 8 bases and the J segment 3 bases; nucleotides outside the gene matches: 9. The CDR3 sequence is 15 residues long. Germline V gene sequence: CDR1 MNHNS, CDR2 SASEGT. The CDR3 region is CASRPGGMGKNIQYF. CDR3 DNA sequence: TGTGCCAGCCGACCGGGGGGGATGGGCAAAAACATTCAGTACTTC.

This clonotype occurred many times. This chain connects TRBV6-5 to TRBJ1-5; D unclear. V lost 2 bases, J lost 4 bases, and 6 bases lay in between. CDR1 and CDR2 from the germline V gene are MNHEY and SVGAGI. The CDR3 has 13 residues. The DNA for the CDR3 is TGTGCCAGCAGTTACGGTTTTAATCAGCCCCAGCATTTT. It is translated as CASSYGFNQPQHF.

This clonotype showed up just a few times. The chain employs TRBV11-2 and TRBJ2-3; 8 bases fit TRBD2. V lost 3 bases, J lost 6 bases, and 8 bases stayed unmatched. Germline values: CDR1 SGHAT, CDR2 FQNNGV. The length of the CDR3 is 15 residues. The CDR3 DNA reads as TGTGCCAGCAGCTTCGTAGCGGGGCCCACGGATACGCAGTATTTT. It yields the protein CASSFVAGPTDTQYF.

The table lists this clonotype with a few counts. This chain's CDR3 is CASSPLKDLPLNSPLHF. The CDR3 DNA follows: TGTGCCAGCAGCCCCTTGAAGGACCTTCCGTTAAATTCACCCCTCCACTTT. The V gene is TRBV4-2, the J gene TRBJ1-6; no firm D call. Between the trimmed V and J ends, which lost 4 bases and 7 bases, there was a span of 20 bases. Germline CDR1 is LGHNA and CDR2 is YNFKEQ. The CDR3 is 17 amino acids.

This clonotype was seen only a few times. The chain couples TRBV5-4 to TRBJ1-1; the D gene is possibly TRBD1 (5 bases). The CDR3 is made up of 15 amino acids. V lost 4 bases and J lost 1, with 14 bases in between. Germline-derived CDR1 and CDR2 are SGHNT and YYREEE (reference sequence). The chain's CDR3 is CASSRLEGPNTEAFF. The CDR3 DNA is TGTGCCAGCAGCCGCCTGGAGGGGCCGAACACTGAAGCTTTCTTT.

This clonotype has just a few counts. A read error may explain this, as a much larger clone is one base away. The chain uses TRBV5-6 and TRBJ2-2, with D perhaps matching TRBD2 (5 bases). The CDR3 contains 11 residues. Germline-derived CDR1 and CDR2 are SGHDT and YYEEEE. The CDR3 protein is CASSLYGEPFF. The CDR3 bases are TGTGCCAGCAGCTTGTACGGGGAGCCGTTTTTT.

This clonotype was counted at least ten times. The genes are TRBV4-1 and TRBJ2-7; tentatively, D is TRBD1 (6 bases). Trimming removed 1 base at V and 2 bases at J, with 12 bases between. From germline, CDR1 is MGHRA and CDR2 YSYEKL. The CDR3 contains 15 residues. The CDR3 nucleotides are TGCGCCAGCAGCCAAGGACCGGCAGGGGCCTACGAGCAGTACTTC. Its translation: CASSQGPAGAYEQYF.

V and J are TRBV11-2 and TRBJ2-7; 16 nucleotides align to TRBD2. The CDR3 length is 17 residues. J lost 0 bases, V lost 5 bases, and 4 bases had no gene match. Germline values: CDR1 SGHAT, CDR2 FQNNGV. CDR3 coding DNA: TGTGCCAGCAGCCGGGGACTAGCGGGGGGGAACTCCTACGAGCAGTACTTC. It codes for CASSRGLAGGNSYEQYF. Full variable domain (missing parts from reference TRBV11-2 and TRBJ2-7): EAGVAQSPRYKIIEKRQSVAFWCNPISGHATLYWYQQILGQGPKLLIQFQNNGVVDDSQLPKDRFSAERLKGVDSTLKIQPAKLEDSAVYLCASSRGLAGGNSYEQYFGPGTRLTVT.

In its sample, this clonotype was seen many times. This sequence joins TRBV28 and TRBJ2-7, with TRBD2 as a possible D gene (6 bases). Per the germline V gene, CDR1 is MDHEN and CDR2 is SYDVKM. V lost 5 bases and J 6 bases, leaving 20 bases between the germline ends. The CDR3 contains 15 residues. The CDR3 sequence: CASSVGRGVAVEQYF. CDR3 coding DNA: TGTGCCAGCAGTGTCGGTCGGGGCGTAGCGGTCGAGCAGTACTTC.

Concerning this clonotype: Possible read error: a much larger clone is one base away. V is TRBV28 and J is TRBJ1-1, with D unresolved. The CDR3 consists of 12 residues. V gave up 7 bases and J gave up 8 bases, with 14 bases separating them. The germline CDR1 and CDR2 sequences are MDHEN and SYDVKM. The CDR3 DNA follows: TGTGCCAGCACTAATTCGACGCACGAAGCTTTCTTT. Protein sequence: CASTNSTHEAFF.

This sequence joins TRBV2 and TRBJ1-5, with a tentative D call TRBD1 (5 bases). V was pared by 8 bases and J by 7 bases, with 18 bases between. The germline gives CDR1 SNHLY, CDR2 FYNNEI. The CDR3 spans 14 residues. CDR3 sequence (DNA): TGTGCCAGCTCGGGACCGCCTACGTCCCAGCCCCAGCATTTT. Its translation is CASSGPPTSQPQHF.

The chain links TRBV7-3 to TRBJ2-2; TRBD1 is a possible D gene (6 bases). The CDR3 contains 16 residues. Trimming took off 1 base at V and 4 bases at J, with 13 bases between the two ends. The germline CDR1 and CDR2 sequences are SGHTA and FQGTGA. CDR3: CASSLKLGAGTGELFF. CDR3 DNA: TGTGCCAGCAGCTTAAAACTGGGGGCTGGCACCGGGGAGCTGTTTTTT.

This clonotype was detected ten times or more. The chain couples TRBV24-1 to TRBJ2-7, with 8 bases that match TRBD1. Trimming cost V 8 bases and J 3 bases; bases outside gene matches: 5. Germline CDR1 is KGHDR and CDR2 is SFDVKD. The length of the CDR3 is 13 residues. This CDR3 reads CATKTGADYEQYF. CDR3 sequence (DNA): TGTGCCACCAAGACAGGGGCAGACTACGAGCAGTACTTC.

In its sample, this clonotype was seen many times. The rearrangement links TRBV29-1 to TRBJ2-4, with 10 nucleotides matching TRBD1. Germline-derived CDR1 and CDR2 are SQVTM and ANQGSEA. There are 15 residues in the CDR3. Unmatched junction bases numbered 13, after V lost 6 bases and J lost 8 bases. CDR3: CSVQPWGQGRDIQYF. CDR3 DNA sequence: TGCAGCGTCCAACCTTGGGGACAGGGGAGGGACATTCAGTACTTC.

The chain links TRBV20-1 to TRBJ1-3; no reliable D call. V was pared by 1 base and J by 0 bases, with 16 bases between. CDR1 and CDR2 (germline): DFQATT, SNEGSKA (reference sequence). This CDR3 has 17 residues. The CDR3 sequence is CSARGPLGQLSGNTIYF. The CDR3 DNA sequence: TGCAGTGCTAGAGGGCCTTTAGGGCAGCTCTCTGGAAACACCATATATTTT.

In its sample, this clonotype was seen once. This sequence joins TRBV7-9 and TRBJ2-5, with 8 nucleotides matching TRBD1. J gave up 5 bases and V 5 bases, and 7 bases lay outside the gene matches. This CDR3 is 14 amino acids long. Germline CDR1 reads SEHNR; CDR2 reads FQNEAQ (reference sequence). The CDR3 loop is CASSPGQAGETQYF. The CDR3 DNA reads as TGTGCCAGCAGCCCGGGACAGGCCGGGGAGACCCAGTACTTC.

The CDR3 DNA sequence: TGTGCCAGCAGCCAAGGGGCAATCGGTACTAACTATGGCTACACCTTC. Translated, it gives CASSQGAIGTNYGYTF. This chain joins TRBV3-1 and TRBJ1-2; D unclear. In germline, CDR1 is LGHDT, CDR2 YNNKEL (reference sequence). This CDR3 spans 16 amino acids. The ends were cut back, 1 base at V and 0 bases at J, with 12 bases in the middle.

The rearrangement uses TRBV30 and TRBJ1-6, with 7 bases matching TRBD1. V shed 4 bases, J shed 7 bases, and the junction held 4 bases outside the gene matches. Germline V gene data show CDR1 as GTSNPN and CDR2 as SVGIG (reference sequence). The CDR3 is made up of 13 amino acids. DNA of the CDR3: TGTGCCTGGACGGGACAGCCGAATTCACCCCTCCACTTT. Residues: CAWTGQPNSPLHF.

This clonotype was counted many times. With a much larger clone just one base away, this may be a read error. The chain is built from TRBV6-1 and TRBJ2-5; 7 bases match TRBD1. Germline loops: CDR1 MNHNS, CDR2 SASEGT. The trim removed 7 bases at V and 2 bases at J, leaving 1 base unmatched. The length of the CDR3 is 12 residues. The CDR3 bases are TGTGCCAGCATGGACAGGCAAGAGACCCAGTACTTC. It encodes CASMDRQETQYF.

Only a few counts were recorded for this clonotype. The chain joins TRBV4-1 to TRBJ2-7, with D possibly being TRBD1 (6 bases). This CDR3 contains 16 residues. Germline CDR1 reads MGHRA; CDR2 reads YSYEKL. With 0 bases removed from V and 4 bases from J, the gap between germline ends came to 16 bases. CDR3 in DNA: TGCGCCAGCAGCCAAGATACGACGAACAGGGCTTACGAGCAGTACTTC. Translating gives CASSQDTTNRAYEQYF.

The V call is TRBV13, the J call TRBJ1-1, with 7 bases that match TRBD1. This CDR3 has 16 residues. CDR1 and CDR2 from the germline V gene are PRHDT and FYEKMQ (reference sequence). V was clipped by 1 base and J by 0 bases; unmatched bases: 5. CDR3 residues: CASSLARGDMNTEAFF. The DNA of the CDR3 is TGTGCCAGCAGCTTAGCCAGGGGGGACATGAACACTGAAGCTTTCTTT.